A selection of T cell receptor beta chains follows, all from one sample in a study of shared clonotypes between healthy human individuals. The protocol was immunoSEQ multiplex PCR, while the TCRdb copy is restricted to in-frame clones and leaves out a portion. This sample has roughly 1,800,000 clones, with about 94% found just once. Sequencing was done on a sample of naive CD8+ T cells sorted from blood. The origin of the receptors is a man aged 18 to 35 in good health. CDR3s include the opening cysteine and the closing phenylalanine or tryptophan. D genes are given only for firm matches. Clone size, where shown, is once, few, many, or a class for clones that have expanded.

d_call clone_size j_call v_call cdr3_aa cdr3_nt
- - TRBJ2-7 TRBV28 CASRWGYEQYF TGTGCCAGCAGATGGGGGTACGAGCAGTACTTC
- - TRBJ2-7 TRBV4-1 CASSQDPGSYEQYF TGCGCCAGCAGCCAAGACCCAGGGTCCTACGAGCAGTACTTC
TRBD1 - TRBJ2-5 TRBV10-1 CASSEGLVQGAEETQYF TGCGCCAGCAGTGAGGGTTTAGTCCAGGGGGCCGAAGAGACCCAGTACTTC
TRBD2 - TRBJ2-2 TRBV27 CASSFSGGANGELFF TGTGCCAGCAGTTTCTCCGGGGGGGCCAACGGGGAGCTGTTTTTT
TRBD2 - TRBJ2-3 TRBV7-8 CASSLVLAGGSIPDTQYF TGTGCCAGCAGCTTGGTGCTAGCGGGAGGGAGTATTCCAGATACGCAGTATTTT
TRBD2 - TRBJ2-7 TRBV29-1 CSVGGQGGSAYEQYF TGCAGCGTTGGTGGGCAGGGAGGGTCGGCCTACGAGCAGTACTTC
- - TRBJ1-1 TRBV6-6 CASTIFSGTEAFF TGTGCCAGCACTATCTTTTCCGGAACTGAAGCTTTCTTT
TRBD2 - TRBJ2-7 TRBV7-8 CASSSFLAGATYGEQYF TGTGCCAGCAGCTCCTTCCTAGCGGGGGCGACCTACGGGGAGCAGTACTTC
- many TRBJ2-6 TRBV2 CASSETVVVPNVLTF TGTGCCAGCAGTGAGACAGTAGTAGTACCCAACGTCCTGACTTTC
TRBD1 - TRBJ2-2 TRBV2 CASSDRDSLNGELFF TGTGCCAGCAGTGACCGGGACAGTTTGAACGGGGAGCTGTTTTTT
- - TRBJ2-1 TRBV5-1 CASSLDVGGYNEQFF TGCGCCAGCAGCTTGGACGTAGGGGGTTACAATGAGCAGTTCTTC
TRBD1 - TRBJ2-1 TRBV6-5 CASSYSTGETPNEQFF TGTGCCAGCAGTTACTCTACAGGGGAAACCCCAAATGAGCAGTTCTTC
- - TRBJ2-2 TRBV11-2 CASSKGELFF TGTGCCAGCAGCAAGGGGGAGCTGTTTTTT
- - TRBJ1-2 TRBV6-5 CASSTAGTGYGYTF TGTGCCAGCAGCACAGCCGGGACCGGCTATGGCTACACCTTC
- - TRBJ2-2 TRBV4-3 CASSVEAGAGGELFF TGCGCCAGCAGCGTAGAGGCAGGGGCTGGCGGGGAGCTGTTTTTT
TRBD1 few TRBJ2-7 TRBV12-5 CASGLGQGALYEQYF TGTGCTAGTGGTCTTGGACAGGGGGCTCTTTACGAGCAGTACTTC
TRBD2 - TRBJ2-7 TRBV30 CAWSVFPGTSVRRSYEQYF TGTGCCTGGAGTGTTTTTCCCGGGACTAGCGTTCGACGCTCCTACGAGCAGTACTTC
TRBD2 - TRBJ2-7 TRBV5-1 CASSLDLAAYEQYF TGCGCCAGCAGCTTGGATCTAGCGGCCTACGAGCAGTACTTC
- - TRBJ2-1 TRBV14 CASSQEAGWDEQFF TGTGCCAGCAGCCAAGAGGCAGGGTGGGATGAGCAGTTCTTC
- - TRBJ1-1 TRBV27 CASVSMNTEAFF TGTGCCAGCGTCTCTATGAACACTGAAGCTTTCTTT
- - TRBJ2-7 TRBV5-1 CASSLDLSSYEQYF TGCGCCAGCAGCTTGGACCTTAGCTCCTACGAGCAGTACTTC
- - TRBJ1-5 TRBV7-9 CASSFGNGGQPQHF -
TRBD1 - TRBJ2-7 TRBV6-5 CASSQGTVYEQYF TGTGCCAGCAGCCAAGGGACAGTCTACGAGCAGTACTTC
- - TRBJ2-7 TRBV5-6 CASSPGGSYYEQYF TGTGCCAGCAGCCCCGGTGGGAGCTACTACGAGCAGTACTTC
TRBD2 - TRBJ2-7 TRBV15 CATSRDLGLAGKDEQYF TGTGCCACCAGCAGAGATCTAGGGCTAGCGGGGAAGGACGAGCAGTACTTC
- - TRBJ1-2 TRBV27 CASRETNTFDGYTF TGTGCCAGCAGAGAGACAAATACGTTTGATGGCTACACCTTC
TRBD1 few TRBJ1-2 TRBV6-5 CASSWTGGDYGYTF TGTGCCAGCAGTTGGACAGGGGGTGACTATGGCTACACCTTC
- - TRBJ1-6 TRBV27 CASSLSAGAANSPLHF TGTGCCAGCAGTTTATCGGCGGGGGCGGCTAATTCACCCCTCCACTTT
TRBD2 - TRBJ2-1 TRBV6-5 CASSYSSGRFYNEQFF TGTGCCAGCAGTTACTCTAGCGGGAGGTTCTACAATGAGCAGTTCTTC
- - TRBJ2-1 TRBV2 CASSEPGFSYNEQFF TGTGCCAGCAGTGAACCCGGGTTCTCCTACAATGAGCAGTTCTTC
- - TRBJ2-7 TRBV6-1 CASSTGRGASYEQYF TGTGCCAGCAGTACGGGCCGGGGTGCCTCCTACGAGCAGTACTTC
- - TRBJ2-7 TRBV4-1 CASSQEVGEAYEQYF TGCGCCAGCAGCCAAGAGGTGGGGGAGGCCTACGAGCAGTACTTC
- - TRBJ2-3 TRBV9 CASSVAFFGTDTQYF TGTGCCAGCAGCGTAGCCTTCTTTGGGACAGATACGCAGTATTTT
TRBD2 - TRBJ2-3 TRBV27 CASFLAGAPVTDTQYF TGTGCCAGCTTCCTAGCGGGGGCTCCTGTCACAGATACGCAGTATTTT
- - TRBJ2-1 TRBV9 CASSVGGSRTDEQFF TGTGCCAGCAGCGTAGGGGGGTCACGAACCGATGAGCAGTTCTTC
- - TRBJ1-1 TRBV7-9 CAARAQGSGWRNTEAFF TGTGCCGCACGAGCTCAGGGAAGCGGATGGAGGAACACTGAAGCTTTCTTT
TRBD1 - TRBJ2-4 TRBV27 CASSSLKGQQYF TGTGCCAGCAGTTCCCTAAAGGGACAGCAGTACTTC
- - TRBJ2-7 TRBV27 CASSFSGTHHEQYF TGTGCCAGCAGTTTCTCAGGGACTCACCACGAGCAGTACTTC
TRBD2 - TRBJ2-1 TRBV7-9 CASSPPQAGVGNEQFF TGTGCCAGCAGCCCCCCCCAAGCGGGAGTCGGTAATGAGCAGTTCTTC
- - TRBJ1-4 TRBV5-6 CASSQGWANEKLFF TGTGCCAGCAGCCAAGGGTGGGCTAATGAAAAACTGTTTTTT
TRBD2 - TRBJ2-3 TRBV13 CASSLGGGPHTDTQYF TGTGCCAGCAGCTTAGGGGGAGGGCCCCACACAGATACGCAGTATTTT
- - TRBJ2-7 TRBV6-1 CASSEAGVVLDTNYEQYF TGTGCCAGCAGTGAAGCGGGTGTGGTCTTGGACACAAACTACGAGCAGTACTTC
TRBD1 few TRBJ1-6 TRBV23-1 CASRSGTGPSPLHF TGCGCCAGCCGCTCCGGGACAGGGCCTTCACCCCTCCACTTT
- - TRBJ1-1 TRBV13 CASSSTENTEAFF TGTGCCAGCAGCTCTACAGAGAACACTGAAGCTTTCTTT
- - TRBJ1-1 TRBV18 CASSPGSLNTEAFF TGTGCCAGCTCACCCGGGAGTTTGAACACTGAAGCTTTCTTT
TRBD1 - TRBJ1-4 TRBV15 CAVRDRGNEKLFF TGTGCCGTTCGGGACAGGGGAAATGAAAAACTGTTTTTT
TRBD1 - TRBJ1-4 TRBV9 CASSVEGTGYEKLFF TGTGCCAGCAGCGTAGAGGGGACAGGGTATGAAAAACTGTTTTTT
TRBD2 - TRBJ2-1 TRBV9 CASSVATGTRNEQFF TGTGCCAGCAGCGTAGCTACAGGGACTAGGAATGAGCAGTTCTTC
- - TRBJ1-2 TRBV6-6 CASSPADLKYYGYTF TGTGCCTCCTCCCCTGCGGACCTGAAATACTATGGCTACACCTTC
TRBD2 - TRBJ2-1 TRBV7-2 CASSTLAGNSYNEQFF TGTGCCAGCAGCACTTTAGCGGGTAACTCCTACAATGAGCAGTTCTTC
- - TRBJ1-1 TRBV13 CASSPGTTEAFF TGTGCCAGCAGCCCCGGCACCACTGAAGCTTTCTTT